A single sample is the source of the 18 T cell receptor beta chains below, sequenced in a study of identical twins. TCRdb redid the calling of the 5' RACE reads with MiXCR, one entry per CDR3 protein. This table has 600,000 to 850,000 distinct CDR3 sequences, around a sixth appearing once. These data are also associated with another study on T cells expressing NK-cell markers.

Source material: PBMCs. Source of these receptors: a woman aged 18-29 years in good health.

The chain recombines TRBV5-1 with TRBJ1-4; 9 bases match TRBD1. The junction had 8 bases not matched to a gene; V was cut back by 3 bases and J by 11 bases. Germline CDR1 reads SGHRS; CDR2 reads YFSETQ. There are 14 residues in the CDR3. The CDR3 spells CASSSLGQGTKLFF. The CDR3 nucleotides are TGCGCCAGCAGCTCGCTGGGACAGGGCACGAAACTGTTTTTT. The variable domain in full, with the rest retrieved from reference TRBV5-1 and TRBJ1-4, is KAGVTQTPRYLIKTRGQQVTLSCSPISGHRSVSWYQQTPGQGLQFLFEYFSETQRNKGNFPGRFSGRQFSNSRSEMNVSTLELGDSALYLCASSSLGQGTKLFFGSGTQLSVL.

The rearrangement uses TRBV20-1 and TRBJ2-7; TRBD2 agrees at 12 bases. With V trimmed by 7 bases and J by 2 bases, 3 bases remained unmatched. Germline loops: CDR1 DFQATT, CDR2 SNEGSKA (reference sequence). CDR3 length: 13 residues. DNA of the CDR3: TGCAGTGTCCGGACTAGCGGGACCTACGAGCAGTACTTC. This translates into CSVRTSGTYEQYF.

This clonotype occurred a few times. This chain links TRBV30 with TRBJ2-7; TRBD1 agrees at 10 bases. There are 14 residues in the CDR3. Germline V lookup: CDR1 GTSNPN, CDR2 SVGIG (reference sequence). The V and J ends lost 5 bases and 4 bases, in that order; junction bases with no gene match: 8. The chain's CDR3 is CAWGVGTGDYEQYF. Written as DNA, the CDR3 is TGTGCCTGGGGGGTTGGGACAGGGGATTACGAGCAGTACTTC.

The CDR3 nucleotides are TGTGCCATCCGGTCTGGGGGGACGAACACCGGGGAGCTGTTTTTT. It translates to CAIRSGGTNTGELFF. The chain links TRBV6-1 to TRBJ2-2, with D tentatively TRBD2 (6 bases). Trimming removed 10 bases from V and 0 bases from J, with 15 bases in between. The germline gives CDR1 MNHNS, CDR2 SASEGT. The CDR3 sequence is 15 residues long.

The chain carries TRBV28 and TRBJ2-1; D remains unclear. From germline, CDR1 is MDHEN and CDR2 SYDVKM. V lost 2 bases and J 2 bases, leaving 7 bases between the germline ends. This CDR3 spans 14 amino acids. As DNA, the CDR3 is TGTGCCAGCAGTTTAAGAGATCCCTACAATGAGCAGTTCTTC. Its protein is CASSLRDPYNEQFF. Full variable domain (outside the CDR3, taken from reference TRBV28 and TRBJ2-1): DVKVTQSSRYLVKRTGEKVFLECVQDMDHENMFWYRQDPGLGLRLIYFSYDVKMKEKGDIPEGYSVSREKKERFSLILESASTNQTSMYLCASSLRDPYNEQFFGPGTRLTVL.

This chain connects TRBV6-5 to TRBJ1-2, with unresolved D. Germline CDR1 is MNHEY and CDR2 is SVGAGI. CDR3 size: 15 residues. V was cut by 4 bases and J by 4 bases, with 16 bases left in between. As DNA, the CDR3 is TGTGCCAGCAGTTCCTTCTCTAGGTGGGCCTATGGCTACACCTTC. Its translation: CASSSFSRWAYGYTF.

This clonotype showed up just a few times. The rearrangement links TRBV6-1 to TRBJ2-7, with 9 bases identical to TRBD1. The junction had 7 bases not matched to a gene; V was cut back by 6 bases and J by 7 bases. The germline V gene has CDR1 MNHNS and CDR2 SASEGT. CDR3 length equals 13 residues. For the CDR3, the DNA is TGTGCCAGCAGAACAGGGGGCAAAGGGGAGCAGTACTTC. This encodes CASRTGGKGEQYF.

The chain links TRBV5-1 to TRBJ1-1; TRBD1 aligns across 9 bases. Germline loops: CDR1 SGHRS, CDR2 YFSETQ. J lost 9 bases, V lost 4 bases, and 4 bases had no gene match. The CDR3 has 12 amino acids. The CDR3 region has the DNA TGCGCCAGCAGCCGGGACAGGGAACAAGCTTTCTTT. Translated, it gives CASSRDREQAFF.

This clonotype was observed a handful of times. The gene calls are TRBV20-1 and TRBJ2-1; the D gene is possibly TRBD2 (5 bases). Trimming pared 7 bases from V and 4 bases from J, leaving 17 bases between. Per the germline V gene, CDR1 is DFQATT and CDR2 is SNEGSKA (reference sequence). This CDR3 region has 14 residues. The CDR3, as DNA: TGCAGTGTTCCCCCCAGACTACAGTACAATGAGCAGTTCTTC. Its protein is CSVPPRLQYNEQFF.

This sequence joins TRBV5-4 and TRBJ1-4; D possibly corresponds to TRBD1 (6 bases). V shed 4 bases and J shed 3 bases, with 16 bases lying between them. Per the germline V gene, CDR1 is SGHNT and CDR2 is YYREEE (reference sequence). The CDR3 sequence is 16 residues long. CDR3 amino acids: CASSRGGGVSNEKLFF. The CDR3 DNA is TGTGCCAGCAGCCGCGGAGGGGGTGTATCTAATGAAAAACTGTTTTTT. Full variable domain (outside the CDR3, taken from reference TRBV5-4 and TRBJ1-4): ETGVTQSPTHLIKTRGQQVTLRCSSQSGHNTVSWYQQALGQGPQFIFQYYREEENGRGNFPPRFSGLQFPNYSSELNVNALELDDSALYLCASSRGGGVSNEKLFFGSGTQLSVL.

The chain combines TRBV11-2 with TRBJ2-7, with 9 nucleotides matching TRBD2. With V trimmed by 3 bases and J by 5 bases, 23 bases remained unmatched. The CDR3 is 20 amino acids. CDR1 and CDR2 from the germline V gene are SGHAT and FQNNGV. For the CDR3, the DNA is TGTGCCAGCAGCTTTCCAGCCACCCCTTCGACTAGCGGCCTTAACAACGAGCAGTACTTC. Translation gives CASSFPATPSTSGLNNEQYF.

This chain joins TRBV12-3 or TRBV12-4 and TRBJ2-1; a possible D gene is TRBD2 (6 bases). CDR3 size: 14 residues. V dropped 3 bases and J dropped 4 bases, with 10 bases sitting between them. The CDR3 spells CASSFGTSYNEQFF. CDR3 coding DNA: TGTGCCAGCAGTTTTGGGACTTCATACAATGAGCAGTTCTTC.

This clonotype turned up a few times. The V call is TRBV7-6, the J call TRBJ2-2; 8 bases are shared with TRBD2. With V trimmed by 7 bases and J by 8 bases, 12 bases remained unmatched. CDR1 and CDR2 (germline): SGHVS, FNYEAQ. This CDR3 is 15 amino acids long. The DNA for the CDR3 is TGTGCCAGCACCGTCACTAGCGGCGGCTGGGGGGAGCTGTTTTTT. It codes for CASTVTSGGWGELFF.

At least ten counts were recorded for this clonotype. V gene TRBV7-9 combines with J gene TRBJ1-2, with TRBD1 matching over 7 bases. Trimming at V came to 3 bases and at J to 8 bases, leaving 3 bases not matched to a gene. Germline CDR1 SEHNR, CDR2 FQNEAQ (reference sequence). The CDR3 sequence is 12 residues long. DNA of the CDR3: TGTGCCAGCAGCTTCGACAGGGAGGGCTACACCTTC. Translated: CASSFDREGYTF.

This clonotype was counted between two and nine times. V is TRBV20-1 and J is TRBJ2-3, with D perhaps TRBD1 (6 bases). Trimming shortened V by 0 bases and J by 0 bases, and 10 bases separated the two germline ends. Germline V lookup: CDR1 DFQATT, CDR2 SNEGSKA (reference sequence). This CDR3 region has 15 residues. As DNA, the CDR3 is TGCAGTGCTAGAGATGGGGGCGGGAGCACAGATACGCAGTATTTT. This translates into CSARDGGGSTDTQYF.

The genes are TRBV7-9 and TRBJ2-1; D gene uncertain. The CDR3 has 12 residues. V lost 6 bases to trimming and J lost 9 bases, with 12 bases between them. From germline, CDR1 is SEHNR and CDR2 FQNEAQ (reference sequence). The CDR3 nucleotides read TGTGCCAGCAGTTTTATAACCGGTGAGCAGTTCTTC. Residues: CASSFITGEQFF.

The chain has TRBV12-3 or TRBV12-4 and TRBJ1-1, with a tentative D call TRBD1 (5 bases). V lost 3 bases, J lost 6 bases, and 11 bases lay in between. There are 13 residues in the CDR3. The DNA of the CDR3 is TGTGCCAGCAGTTTGAGCGGGGGAGCTGAAGCTTTCTTT. Protein: CASSLSGGAEAFF.

The rearrangement links TRBV7-2 to TRBJ2-3, with 13 bases that match TRBD2. CDR1 is SGHTA and CDR2 is FQGNSA in the germline V gene. V lost 5 bases to trimming and J lost 5 bases; unmatched junction nucleotides: 10. This CDR3 comprises 17 residues. CDR3: CASSTRSGLAGRDTQYF. CDR3 nucleotide sequence: TGTGCCAGCAGCACCAGATCGGGACTAGCGGGACGAGATACGCAGTATTTT. Filled out from reference TRBV7-2 and TRBJ2-3, the complete variable domain reads GAGVSQSPSNKVTEKGKDVELRCDPISGHTALYWYRQSLGQGLEFLIYFQGNSAPDKSGLPSDRFSAERTGGSVSTLTIQRTQQEDSAVYLCASSTRSGLAGRDTQYFGPGTRLTVL.